Each of the 16 T cell receptor beta chains below was sequenced from the same sample in a study of T cell repertoires in cytomegalovirus infection. TCRdb reanalysed the reads using MiXCR and keeps one entry per CDR3 protein. The sample lists about 310,000 distinct CDR3 sequences; 17% were seen once. Sequenced input: PBMCs. The receptors were sampled from a human donor in good health (CMV status not recorded). Some clones in this sample may be carry-over from other donors' samples.

This clonotype was seen repeatedly, ten times or more. The chain has TRBV7-2 and TRBJ2-3; TRBD1 or TRBD2 may be the D gene (6 bases each). Deletions cut 5 bases from V and 0 bases from J, with 12 bases between. The CDR3 consists of 15 residues. Germline V gene sequence: CDR1 SGHTA, CDR2 FQGNSA. CDR3 sequence (DNA): TGTGCCAGCAGCGGGGGGCTCACTAGCACAGATACGCAGTATTTT. This encodes CASSGGLTSTDTQYF.

V is TRBV4-3 and J is TRBJ1-2, with a weak D call TRBD1 (5 bases). The CDR3 is 19 amino acids. V gave up 0 bases and J gave up 5 bases, with 25 bases separating them. The germline gives CDR1 LGHNA, CDR2 YSLEER. The CDR3 loop reads CASSQDGPGRRVEGYGYTF. The DNA of the CDR3 is TGCGCCAGCAGCCAAGATGGGCCGGGACGGAGGGTCGAAGGGTATGGCTACACCTTC.

In its sample, this clonotype was seen many times. The chain couples TRBV28 to TRBJ2-1; a weak D match, TRBD2 (5 bases). The length of the CDR3 is 14 residues. V lost 8 bases and J 4 bases, leaving 15 bases between the germline ends. From germline, CDR1 is MDHEN and CDR2 SYDVKM. The CDR3 DNA reads as TGTGCCAGCCGGGGTAACAGCAAATACAATGAGCAGTTCTTC. Residues: CASRGNSKYNEQFF. Variable domain in full (rest from reference TRBV28 and TRBJ2-1): DVKVTQSSRYLVKRTGEKVFLECVQDMDHENMFWYRQDPGLGLRLIYFSYDVKMKEKGDIPEGYSVSREKKERFSLILESASTNQTSMYLCASRGNSKYNEQFFGPGTRLTVL.

This clonotype was detected only a few times. This chain connects TRBV6-1 to TRBJ2-1; TRBD1 matches at 8 bases. The J segment lost 6 bases and the V segment lost 6 bases, leaving 4 bases of the junction unmatched. CDR1 and CDR2 from the germline V gene are MNHNS and SASEGT. The CDR3 is 13 amino acids. The CDR3 here is CASSFGQGNEQFF. CDR3 sequence (DNA): TGTGCCAGCAGCTTCGGACAGGGCAATGAGCAGTTCTTC.

This clonotype has ten or more counts. This sequence joins TRBV6-2 or TRBV6-3 and TRBJ1-1; TRBD1 agrees at 7 bases. The germline V gene has CDR1 MNHEY and CDR2 SVGEGT. V lost 8 bases and J lost 1; bases outside the gene matches: 4. The CDR3 runs 13 residues. The CDR3 coding sequence is TGTGCCAGCCCCGGGACAGCGAACACTGAAGCTTTCTTT. Translated, it gives CASPGTANTEAFF.

The chain carries TRBV7-3 and TRBJ2-3; D tentatively reads TRBD1 or TRBD2 (6 bases each). With 1 base removed from V and 2 bases from J, the gap between germline ends came to 10 bases. Germline CDR1 SGHTA, CDR2 FQGTGA. This CDR3 is built from 15 residues. In DNA form, the CDR3 reads TGTGCCAGCAGCTTAATAGGGGGGCACACAGATACGCAGTATTTT. This sequence encodes CASSLIGGHTDTQYF.

This chain joins TRBV20-1 and TRBJ1-1, with a possible D match to TRBD1 (5 bases). In germline, CDR1 is DFQATT, CDR2 SNEGSKA (reference sequence). Trimming removed 6 bases from V and 7 bases from J, with 15 bases in between. The CDR3 runs to 12 residues. CDR3 bases: TGCAGTGCACTACGGGACGGCCATGAAGCTTTCTTT. This gives the protein CSALRDGHEAFF.

The V gene is TRBV20-1, the J gene TRBJ2-7, with 9 bases matching TRBD1. CDR3 length equals 15 residues. Germline-derived CDR1 and CDR2 are DFQATT and SNEGSKA (reference sequence). V gave up 3 bases and J gave up 3 bases; unmatched junction bases: 9. CDR3 sequence: CSARRSTGGGYEQYF. The CDR3 DNA is TGCAGTGCTAGGAGGTCGACAGGGGGGGGCTACGAGCAGTACTTC.

The J gene is TRBJ2-7, the V gene TRBV24-1; D is undetermined. The V gene's germline CDR1 is KGHDR and CDR2 SFDVKD. The CDR3 extends over 14 amino acids. V was pared by 2 bases and J by 0 bases, with 7 bases between. The DNA for the CDR3 is TGTGCCACCAGTGATTACCGGAGCTCCTACGAGCAGTACTTC. Translation: CATSDYRSSYEQYF.

This clonotype appeared many times. This chain uses TRBV7-2 with TRBJ1-2, with D hard to call. The CDR3 spans 15 residues. With 5 bases removed from V and 8 bases from J, the gap between germline ends came to 21 bases. CDR1 is SGHTA, CDR2 FQGNSA, per germline. The CDR3 loop reads CASSLYLVGAGGYTF. The CDR3 DNA follows: TGTGCCAGCAGCCTATACCTCGTGGGCGCGGGCGGCTACACCTTC. The whole variable domain, filled in from reference TRBV7-2 and TRBJ1-2, reads GAGVSQSPSNKVTEKGKDVELRCDPISGHTALYWYRQSLGQGLEFLIYFQGNSAPDKSGLPSDRFSAERTGGSVSTLTIQRTQQEDSAVYLCASSLYLVGAGGYTFGSGTRLTVV.

This clonotype was observed many times. This rearrangement joins TRBV6-1 to TRBJ1-5; 9 bases agree with TRBD1. The V and J ends lost 6 bases and 1 base, in that order; junction bases with no gene match: 7. The CDR3 consists of 16 residues. The germline V gene encodes CDR1 MNHNS and CDR2 SASEGT. This CDR3 is CASRAGQGGSNQPQHF. Here the CDR3 DNA reads TGTGCCAGCAGGGCGGGACAGGGAGGGAGCAATCAGCCCCAGCATTTT.

This clonotype was counted at least ten times. This chain connects TRBV10-3 to TRBJ1-1; 9 nucleotides match TRBD1. With 10 bases clipped from V and 6 bases from J, the junction kept 9 bases outside the gene matches. The CDR3 runs to 13 residues. The germline CDR1 and CDR2 sequences are ENHRY and SYGVKD. CDR3 region: CATSLGQGAEAFF. Here the CDR3 DNA reads TGTGCCACCTCCCTGGGACAGGGCGCTGAAGCTTTCTTT.

Ten or more counts support this clonotype. The chain combines TRBV7-2 with TRBJ2-7; D unresolved. The CDR3 spans 14 residues. Germline V lookup: CDR1 SGHTA, CDR2 FQGNSA. The V and J ends lost 1 base and 10 bases respectively, with 17 bases between them. The CDR3 bases are TGTGCCAGCAGCTTAGGTTACCCGAGTCGAATACAGTACTTC. Protein: CASSLGYPSRIQYF. Using reference TRBV7-2 and TRBJ2-7 for the parts outside the CDR3, the full variable domain is GAGVSQSPSNKVTEKGKDVELRCDPISGHTALYWYRQSLGQGLEFLIYFQGNSAPDKSGLPSDRFSAERTGGSVSTLTIQRTQQEDSAVYLCASSLGYPSRIQYFGPGTRLTVT.

This clonotype showed up just a few times. The gene calls are TRBV20-1 and TRBJ2-7; no reliable D call. The germline CDR1 and CDR2 sequences are DFQATT and SNEGSKA (reference sequence). CDR3 size: 14 residues. V was shortened by 3 bases and J by 6 bases, with 18 bases between the two germline ends. The CDR3 region has the DNA TGCAGTGCTAGGGAAGGCCCAACGCCCGGCGAGCAGTACTTC. It yields the protein CSAREGPTPGEQYF.

This clonotype was recorded many times. V and J are TRBV12-3 or TRBV12-4 and TRBJ2-7, with D perhaps matching TRBD1 or TRBD2 (5 bases each). V gave up 2 bases and J gave up 4 bases, with 12 bases separating them. This CDR3 has 14 residues. The CDR3 loop is CASSLSGTDYEQYF. Written as DNA, the CDR3 is TGTGCCAGCAGTTTATCCGGGACGGATTACGAGCAGTACTTC.

This clonotype was observed a few times. The chain has TRBV11-3 and TRBJ1-5; 8 bases are shared with TRBD1. The CDR3 is made up of 16 amino acids. V gave up 1 base and J gave up 3 bases; unmatched junction bases: 5. In germline, CDR1 is SGHNT, CDR2 YENEEA. The chain's CDR3 is CASSLGRDRSNQPQHF. In DNA form, the CDR3 reads TGTGCCAGCAGCTTAGGCCGGGACAGGTCCAATCAGCCCCAGCATTTT. Full variable domain (rest looked up from reference TRBV11-3 and TRBJ1-5): EAGVVQSPRYKIIEKKQPVAFWCNPISGHNTLYWYLQNLGQGPELLIRYENEEAVDDSQLPKDRFSAERLKGVDSTLKIQPAELGDSAVYLCASSLGRDRSNQPQHFGDGTRLSIL.